Sequencing of this T cell receptor beta chain was carried out in a study of T cell responses to AZD1222 COVID-19 vaccine. The study, taken as a whole, reports: The repertoires were collected only after the peak T cell response. It should be noted that donors were predominantly white British and more often female, and clonal diversity was possibly underestimated. The span of vaccine-associated CD4 TCRs extended across spike, with dominance at 160-218 and 743-854.

With regard to this clone: Its antigen is not known.

Sequencing was performed with immunoSEQ multiplex PCR; in TCRdb, only in-frame clones are kept and a portion is missing. The table includes around 130,000 clones, about 86% detected once. Trimming removed 6 bases from V and 3 bases from J, with 13 bases in between. Germline assignment: CDR1 KGHSH and CDR2 LQKENI. The CDR3 contains 14 residues. The receptor's source is an adult in good health. This chain connects TRBV18 to TRBJ2-3; weak D call: TRBD2 (6 bases). Sequences were derived from peripheral blood, sampled on day 0 of AZD1222 vaccination. CDR3 sequence reads: CASSDIAGTDTQYF. The CDR3 DNA is TGTGCCAGCTCCGACATTGCGGGGACAGATACGCAGTATTTT.